The 10 T cell receptor beta chains below were found in one sample sequenced in a study of synovial regulatory T cells in juvenile arthritis. The table came from immunoSEQ multiplex PCR; TCRdb's copy has only in-frame clones and leaves some out. With 9,000 to 10,000 clones in the sample, the ten largest clones hold roughly 0.9%. Sequencing used Treg cells from blood. Subset indicated: remaining (HLA-DR-negative) circulating blood Treg cells. These receptors originate from a donor between 2 and 29 years old with juvenile idiopathic arthritis.

The chain couples TRBV10-1 to TRBJ2-1; TCRdb selects TRBD2, and the lack of DNA leaves this call unchecked. The germline V gene has CDR1 WNHNN and CDR2 SYGVQD (reference sequence). CDR3 length: 15 amino acids. Nucleotide data are not available. The CDR3 protein is CASSDRREGRNEQFF.

This chain's CDR3 is CASSSAGGQTSYEQYF. The chain uses TRBV28 and TRBJ2-7; TCRdb returns TRBD1, unconfirmable since there is no DNA. The length of the CDR3 is 16 residues. The record lacks a DNA sequence. Germline V gene sequence: CDR1 MDHEN, CDR2 SYDVKM.

By frequency, this clone is medium-sized. The chain employs TRBV10-3 and TRBJ2-2; TCRdb picks TRBD2, but there is no DNA to check that call. There are 14 residues in the CDR3. This entry has no DNA. Germline lookup yields CDR1 ENHRY and CDR2 SYGVKD. The CDR3: CAIKTSGSTGELFF.

The chain links TRBV6-1 to TRBJ2-7; no DNA is available, so the TRBD1 call from TCRdb remains unchecked. This CDR3 spans 13 amino acids. The DNA is not on file. Per the germline V gene, CDR1 is MNHNS and CDR2 is SASEGT. The CDR3 here is CASSVDRPYEQYF.

The chain recombines TRBV19 with TRBJ1-2; TCRdb selects TRBD1, and the lack of DNA leaves this call unchecked. This CDR3 is built from 13 residues. The DNA is unrecorded. The germline gives CDR1 LNHDA, CDR2 SQIVND (reference sequence). The CDR3 is CASRDNWGYGYTF.

This chain uses TRBV7-2 with TRBJ1-4; TCRdb calls TRBD1, which cannot be checked without DNA. The CDR3 runs to 18 residues. The entry carries no DNA sequence. Germline values: CDR1 SGHTA, CDR2 FQGNSA. The CDR3 sequence is CASSLGHPGQGAGEKLFF.

The chain joins TRBV10-3 to TRBJ1-3. From germline, CDR1 is ENHRY and CDR2 SYGVKD. This CDR3 contains 13 residues. There is no recorded DNA. CDR3 sequence: CANQPGPGNTIYF.

The J gene is TRBJ1-2, the V gene TRBV19. From germline, CDR1 is LNHDA and CDR2 SQIVND (reference sequence). The CDR3 runs to 15 residues. Nucleotide data are not available. The CDR3 reads CASSKPGEGDYGYTF. The entire variable domain, with the rest obtained from reference TRBV19 and TRBJ1-2, is as follows: DGGITQSPKYLFRKEGQNVTLSCEQNLNHDAMYWYRQDPGQGLRLIYYSQIVNDFQKGDIAEGYSVSREKKESFPLTVTSAQKNPTAFYLCASSKPGEGDYGYTFGSGTRLTVV.

The CDR3 sequence: CASREGLNFYEQYF. The V gene is TRBV10-2, the J gene TRBJ2-7; TCRdb indicates TRBD2, and absent DNA this call remains unverified. CDR1 is WSHSY, CDR2 SAAADI, per germline. This CDR3 region has 14 residues. Only the protein is on record.

V and J are TRBV19 and TRBJ1-5. Looked up from germline, CDR1 is LNHDA and CDR2 is SQIVND (reference sequence). The CDR3 runs to 13 residues. No DNA has been recorded. CDR3 in amino acids: CASRVRSNQPQHF.